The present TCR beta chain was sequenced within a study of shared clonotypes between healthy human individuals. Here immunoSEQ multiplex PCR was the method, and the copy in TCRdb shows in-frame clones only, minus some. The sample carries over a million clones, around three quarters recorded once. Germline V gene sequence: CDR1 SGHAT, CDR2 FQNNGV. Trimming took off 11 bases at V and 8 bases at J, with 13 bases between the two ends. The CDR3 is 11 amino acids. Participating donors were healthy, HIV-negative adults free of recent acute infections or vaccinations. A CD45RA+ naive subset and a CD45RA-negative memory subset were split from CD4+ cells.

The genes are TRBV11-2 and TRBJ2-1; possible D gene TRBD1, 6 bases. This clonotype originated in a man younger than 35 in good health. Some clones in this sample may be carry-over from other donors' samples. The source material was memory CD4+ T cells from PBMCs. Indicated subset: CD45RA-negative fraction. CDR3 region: CAAGQNHEQFF. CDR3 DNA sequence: TGTGCCGCTGGACAGAACCATGAGCAGTTCTTC.